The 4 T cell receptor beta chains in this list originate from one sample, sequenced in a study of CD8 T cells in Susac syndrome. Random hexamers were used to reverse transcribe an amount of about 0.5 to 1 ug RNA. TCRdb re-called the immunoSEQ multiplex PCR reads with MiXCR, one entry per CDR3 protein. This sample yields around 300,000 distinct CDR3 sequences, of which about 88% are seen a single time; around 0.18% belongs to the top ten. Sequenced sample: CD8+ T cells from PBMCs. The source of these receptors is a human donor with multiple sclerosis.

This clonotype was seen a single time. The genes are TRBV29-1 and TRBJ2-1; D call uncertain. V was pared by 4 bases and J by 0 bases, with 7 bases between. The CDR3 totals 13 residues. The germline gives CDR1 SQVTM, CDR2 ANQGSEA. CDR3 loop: CSVAESSYNEQFF. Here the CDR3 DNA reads TGCAGCGTTGCCGAGAGCTCCTACAATGAGCAGTTCTTC.

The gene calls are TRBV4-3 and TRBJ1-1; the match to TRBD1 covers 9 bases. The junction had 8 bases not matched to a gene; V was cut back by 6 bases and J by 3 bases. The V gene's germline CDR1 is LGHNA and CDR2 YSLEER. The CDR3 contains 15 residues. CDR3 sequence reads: CASSQTGTGYTEAFF. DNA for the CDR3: TGCGCCAGCAGTCAGACCGGGACAGGGTACACTGAAGCTTTCTTT.

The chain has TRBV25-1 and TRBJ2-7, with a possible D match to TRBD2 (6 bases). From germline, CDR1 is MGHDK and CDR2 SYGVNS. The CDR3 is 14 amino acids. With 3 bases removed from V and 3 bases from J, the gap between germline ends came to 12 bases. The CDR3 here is CASSDIADHYEQYF. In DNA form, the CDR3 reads TGTGCCAGCAGTGATATAGCGGATCACTACGAGCAGTACTTC.

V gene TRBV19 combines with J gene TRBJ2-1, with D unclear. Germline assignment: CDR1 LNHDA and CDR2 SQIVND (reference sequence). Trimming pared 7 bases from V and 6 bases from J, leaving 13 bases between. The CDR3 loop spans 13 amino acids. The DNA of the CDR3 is TGTGCCAGTATGGGCATGCGAGGCAATGAGCAGTTCTTC. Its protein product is CASMGMRGNEQFF. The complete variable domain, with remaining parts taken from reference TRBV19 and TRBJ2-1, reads DGGITQSPKYLFRKEGQNVTLSCEQNLNHDAMYWYRQDPGQGLRLIYYSQIVNDFQKGDIAEGYSVSREKKESFPLTVTSAQKNPTAFYLCASMGMRGNEQFFGPGTRLTVL.